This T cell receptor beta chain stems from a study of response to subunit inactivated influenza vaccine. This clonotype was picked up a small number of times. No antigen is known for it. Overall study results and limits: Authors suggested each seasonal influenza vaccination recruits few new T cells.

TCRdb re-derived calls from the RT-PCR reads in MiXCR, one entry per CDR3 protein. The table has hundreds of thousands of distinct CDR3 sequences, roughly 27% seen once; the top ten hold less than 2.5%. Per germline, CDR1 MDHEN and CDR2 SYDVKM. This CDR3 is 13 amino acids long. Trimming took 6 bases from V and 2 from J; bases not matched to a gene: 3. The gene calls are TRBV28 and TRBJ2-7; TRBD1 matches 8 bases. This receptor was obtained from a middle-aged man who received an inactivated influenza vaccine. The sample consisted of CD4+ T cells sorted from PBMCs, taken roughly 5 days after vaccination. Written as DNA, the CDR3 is TGTGCCAGCAGACAGGGGGGACCCTACGAGCAGTACTTC. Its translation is CASRQGGPYEQYF. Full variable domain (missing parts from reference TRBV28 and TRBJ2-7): DVKVTQSSRYLVKRTGEKVFLECVQDMDHENMFWYRQDPGLGLRLIYFSYDVKMKEKGDIPEGYSVSREKKERFSLILESASTNQTSMYLCASRQGGPYEQYFGPGTRLTVT.